Following are 22 T cell receptor beta chains from one sample sequenced in a study of blood T cell repertoires in COVID-19. Only in-frame clones appear in the TCRdb table, and some are missing; sequencing was by immunoSEQ multiplex PCR. The repertoire holds about 240,000 clones, more than 85% seen once, with approximately 9% in the top ten. The sample was PBMCs or T cells enriched from blood (not recorded which). The receptors here all came from a man aged 40-55 years who had recovered from COVID-19.

This rearrangement joins TRBV27 to TRBJ2-3; 8 positions match TRBD2. The CDR3 is made up of 15 amino acids. V shed 3 bases and J 2 bases; nucleotides not matched to a gene: 4. Germline loops: CDR1 MNHEY, CDR2 SMNVEV (reference sequence). The CDR3 sequence: CASSFRGGFTDTQYF. CDR3 bases: TGTGCCAGCAGTTTCCGCGGGGGGTTCACAGATACGCAGTATTTT.

V usage is TRBV3-1 (or the pseudogene TRBV3-2) and J usage is TRBJ1-1; a possible D gene is TRBD1 (5 bases). The CDR3 consists of 14 residues. V was pared by 0 bases and J by 5 bases, with 10 bases between. Looked up from germline, CDR1 is LGHDT and CDR2 is YNNKEL (reference sequence). The CDR3 sequence: CASSQDRVRTEAFF. In DNA form, the CDR3 reads TGTGCCAGCAGCCAAGACAGGGTAAGGACTGAAGCTTTCTTT.

The gene calls are TRBV5-3 and TRBJ2-1, with D unresolved. TRBV5-3 counts as an open reading frame of uncertain function. The CDR3 spans 15 residues. V was cut by 6 bases and J by 8 bases, with 21 bases left in between. The CDR3 sequence is CARIPRGVTWDEQFF. The CDR3 DNA reads TGTGCCAGAATCCCCCGAGGCGTAACTTGGGATGAGCAGTTCTTC.

This chain connects TRBV4-1 to TRBJ1-5, with TRBD1 as a possible D gene (6 bases). The germline V gene encodes CDR1 MGHRA and CDR2 YSYEKL. The CDR3 is made up of 19 amino acids. V lost 1 base and J 1 base, leaving 20 bases between the germline ends. The CDR3 nucleotides are TGCGCCAGCAGCCAAGTGTTACAGGGCGGACCCGGGAGCAATCAGCCCCAGCATTTT. Translation: CASSQVLQGGPGSNQPQHF.

This clone was counted between two and nine times. The genes are TRBV6-2 or TRBV6-3 and TRBJ1-1, with unresolved D. CDR1 is MNHEY and CDR2 is SVGEGT in the germline V gene. The CDR3 has 14 residues. V shed 2 bases and J shed 6 bases, with 13 bases lying between them. DNA for the CDR3: TGTGCCAGCAGTTACGGCGGTGTATCAGCTGAAGCTTTCTTT. Protein: CASSYGGVSAEAFF.

The chain combines TRBV5-1 with TRBJ2-1; TRBD1 might be the D (6 bases). Germline lookup yields CDR1 SGHRS and CDR2 YFSETQ. The CDR3 sequence is 17 residues long. Trimming stripped 4 bases from V and 1 base from J, with 18 bases between. CDR3 protein: CASSADSPLWSYNEQFF. The CDR3 DNA sequence: TGCGCCAGCAGCGCGGACAGTCCCCTTTGGTCCTACAATGAGCAGTTCTTC.

The rearrangement links TRBV14 to TRBJ2-1; no firm D call. V was cut by 4 bases and J by 1 base, with 8 bases left in between. The CDR3 runs 14 residues. Germline CDR1 reads SGHDN; CDR2 reads FVKESK. CDR3 loop: CASSPVRSYNEQFF. CDR3 in DNA: TGTGCCAGCAGCCCCGTCAGGTCCTACAATGAGCAGTTCTTC.

As for this clone: The sample has other DNA sequences that encode this CDR3 too. The rearrangement links TRBV4-1 to TRBJ2-7, with D hard to call. The CDR3 has 14 residues. V was clipped by 1 base and J by 1 base, with 8 bases between them. The germline CDR1 and CDR2 sequences are MGHRA and YSYEKL. The CDR3 here is CASSQGLLSYEQYF. CDR3 nucleotides: TGCGCCAGCAGCCAAGGTCTCTTATCCTACGAGCAGTACTTC.

This chain joins TRBV4-1 and TRBJ2-7; 7 bases line up with TRBD2. J lost 1 base, V lost 0 bases, and 12 bases had no gene match. Looked up from germline, CDR1 is MGHRA and CDR2 is YSYEKL. The CDR3 is 18 residues long. The CDR3 DNA reads as TGCGCCAGCAGCCAAGAGGCGGGGGATTTAAGACTATCCTACGAGCAGTACTTC. Its protein product is CASSQEAGDLRLSYEQYF.

V gene TRBV14 combines with J gene TRBJ1-1; no definite D call. The CDR3 contains 15 residues. V lost 0 bases and J lost 7, with 15 bases in between. Germline V gives CDR1 SGHDN, CDR2 FVKESK. The CDR3 reads CASSQDSGGVFEAFF. The CDR3 nucleotides are TGTGCCAGCAGCCAAGATTCCGGCGGGGTCTTTGAAGCTTTCTTT.

The chain links TRBV29-1 to TRBJ2-3; maybe TRBD2 (6 bases). Germline assignment: CDR1 SQVTM and CDR2 ANQGSEA. The CDR3 has 16 amino acids. Deletions cut 7 bases from V and 2 bases from J, with 22 bases between. The CDR3: CSGFGFRRGSTDTQYF. The CDR3 DNA reads TGCAGCGGTTTTGGGTTCCGACGGGGGTCCACAGATACGCAGTATTTT.

V gene TRBV6-6 combines with J gene TRBJ2-7, with D perhaps TRBD1 (7 bases). This CDR3 is 15 amino acids long. CDR1 and CDR2 from the germline V gene are MNHNY and SVGAGI (reference sequence). V was pared by 4 bases and J by 6 bases, with 19 bases between. The CDR3 loop is CASSLTAGGLSEQYF. DNA for the CDR3: TGTGCCAGCAGTTTGACAGCAGGGGGGCTTTCCGAGCAGTACTTC.

V usage is TRBV6-2 or TRBV6-3 and J usage is TRBJ2-1; the match to TRBD2 covers 9 bases. The CDR3 is 15 amino acids. Germline V gene data show CDR1 as MNHEY and CDR2 as SVGEGT. V shed 0 bases and J 6 bases; nucleotides not matched to a gene: 3. The CDR3 nucleotides are TGTGCCAGCAGTTACTCCCTAGCGGGACGCAATGAGCAGTTCTTC. Translation: CASSYSLAGRNEQFF.

The chain uses TRBV6-5 and TRBJ2-2, with D unclear. The germline V gene has CDR1 MNHEY and CDR2 SVGAGI. This CDR3 is built from 14 residues. The germline V and J ends were trimmed by 1 base and 3 bases, with 6 bases remaining between them. CDR3 sequence reads: CASSYYSYTGELFF. In DNA, the CDR3 is TGTGCCAGCAGTTACTACTCCTACACCGGGGAGCTGTTTTTT.

The chain uses TRBV7-9 and TRBJ1-3; 7 nucleotides line up with TRBD1. V lost 5 bases to trimming and J lost 5 bases; unmatched junction nucleotides: 6. This CDR3 spans 14 amino acids. In germline, CDR1 is SEHNR, CDR2 FQNEAQ (reference sequence). The CDR3 coding sequence is TGTGCCAGCAGCCCGGGGACAGAAAGAAACACCATATATTTT. Translated: CASSPGTERNTIYF.

The rearrangement joins TRBV28 to TRBJ2-7, with D unclear. CDR1 is MDHEN, CDR2 SYDVKM, per germline. The CDR3 length is 14 residues. Trimming shortened V by 5 bases and J by 3 bases, and 14 bases separated the two germline ends. CDR3 sequence: CASSEISKIYEQYF. In DNA, the CDR3 is TGTGCCAGCAGTGAGATATCGAAGATCTACGAGCAGTACTTC. Looking up the rest from reference TRBV28 and TRBJ2-7 gives the full variable domain: DVKVTQSSRYLVKRTGEKVFLECVQDMDHENMFWYRQDPGLGLRLIYFSYDVKMKEKGDIPEGYSVSREKKERFSLILESASTNQTSMYLCASSEISKIYEQYFGPGTRLTVT.

The count of this clone is one. V and J are TRBV7-3 and TRBJ2-6; D perhaps matches TRBD1 (6 bases). Germline lookup yields CDR1 SGHTA and CDR2 FQGTGA. This CDR3 is built from 18 residues. With 4 bases removed from V and 4 bases from J, the gap between germline ends came to 20 bases. In DNA form, the CDR3 reads TGTGCCAGCAGCTCGCAAAGGGGGTCAGTAACCGGGGCCAACGTCCTGACTTTC. Its protein product is CASSSQRGSVTGANVLTF.

The chain uses TRBV6-2 or TRBV6-3 and TRBJ2-7; D possibly corresponds to TRBD2 (6 bases). V lost 7 bases to trimming and J lost 2 bases, with 15 bases between them. CDR1 MNHEY and CDR2 SVGEGT come from the germline V gene. The CDR3 loop spans 14 amino acids. The CDR3 coding sequence is TGTGCCAGCACCCCCTTAGCGGATACCTACGAGCAGTACTTC. Its translation is CASTPLADTYEQYF.

This chain connects TRBV7-3 to TRBJ2-2; 10 bases fit TRBD1. V dropped 0 bases and J dropped 6; count of bases not matched to a gene: 4. Germline V gives CDR1 SGHTA, CDR2 FQGTGA. CDR3 length: 16 residues. Here the CDR3 reads CASSLTTGGVAGELFF. Written as DNA, the CDR3 is TGTGCCAGCAGCTTAACGACAGGGGGCGTCGCCGGGGAGCTGTTTTTT.

This clone was counted between two and nine times. The V and J genes are TRBV30 and TRBJ1-6; no clear D gene. Trimming took off 3 bases at V and 4 bases at J, with 10 bases between the two ends. Germline V gene data show CDR1 as GTSNPN and CDR2 as SVGIG (reference sequence). CDR3 length equals 14 residues. CDR3 loop: CAWSQTLYNSPLHF. The CDR3 region has the DNA TGTGCCTGGAGCCAGACTCTATATAATTCACCCCTCCACTTT.

This clone has a single count. Germline is not matched at one junction end, which may reflect a read error. The chain has TRBV19 and TRBJ2-3, with 8 bases aligning to TRBD2. This CDR3 has 16 amino acids. Per the germline V gene, CDR1 is LNHDA and CDR2 is SQIVND (reference sequence). In DNA form, the CDR3 reads TGTGCCAGTAGCATAGACCCGGGGGGGCCGGCAGATACGCAGTATTTT. This gives the protein CASSIDPGGPADTQYF.

V gene TRBV7-8 combines with J gene TRBJ2-3; 12 bases fit TRBD2. The CDR3 loop spans 17 amino acids. J gave up 4 bases and V 1 base, and 6 bases lay outside the gene matches. Germline assignment: CDR1 SGHVS and CDR2 FQNEAQ. The CDR3 bases are TGTGCCAGCAGCTTAGTTTTGACTAGCGGGGGTCCAGATACGCAGTATTTT. The encoded protein is CASSLVLTSGGPDTQYF. Using reference TRBV7-8 and TRBJ2-3 for the parts outside the CDR3, the full variable domain is GAGVSQSPRYKVAKRGQDVALRCDPISGHVSLFWYQQALGQGPEFLTYFQNEAQLDKSGLPSDRFFAERPEGSVSTLKIQRTQQEDSAVYLCASSLVLTSGGPDTQYFGPGTRLTVL.